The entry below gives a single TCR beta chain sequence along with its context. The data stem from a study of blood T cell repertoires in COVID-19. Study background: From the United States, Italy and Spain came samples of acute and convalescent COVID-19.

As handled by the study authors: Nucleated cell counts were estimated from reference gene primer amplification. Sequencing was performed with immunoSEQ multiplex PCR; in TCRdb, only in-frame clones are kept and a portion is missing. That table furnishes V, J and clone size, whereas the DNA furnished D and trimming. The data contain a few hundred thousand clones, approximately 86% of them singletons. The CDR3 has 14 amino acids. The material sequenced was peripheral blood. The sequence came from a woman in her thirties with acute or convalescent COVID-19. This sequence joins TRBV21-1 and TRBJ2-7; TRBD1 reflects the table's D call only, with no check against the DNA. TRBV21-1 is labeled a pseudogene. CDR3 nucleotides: TGTGCCAGCAGCAAAGGTGCCAGAACCTACGAGCAGTACTTC. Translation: CASSKGARTYEQYF.